This TCR beta chain comes out of a study of neurological immune-mediated disorders. V lost 2 bases, J lost 2 bases, and 11 bases stayed unmatched. The CDR3 totals 18 residues. Germline CDR1 and CDR2: DFQATT and SNEGSKA (reference sequence). With 10-nucleotide random UMIs included, cDNA was synthesized by 5'RACE. TCRdb processed the 5' RACE reads anew with MiXCR; each CDR3 protein has one entry. The sample has tens of thousands of distinct CDR3 sequences; 17% are singletons. A blood bank in Maryland, USA, provided the volunteers who served as healthy controls. The chain recombines TRBV20-1 with TRBJ2-6; TRBD2 aligns across 8 bases. Sequencing was done on a sample of PBMCs. This receptor was obtained from a woman between 40 and 50 years old in good health. This CDR3 is CSARSPLAGGPGANVLTF. CDR3 bases: TGCAGTGCTAGATCACCACTGGCGGGAGGCCCTGGGGCCAACGTCCTGACTTTC.